This T cell receptor beta chain came from a study of cytomegalovirus exposure and HLA in healthy donors. 60 Vbeta and 13 Jbeta primers were used in PCR. The method was immunoSEQ multiplex PCR; TCRdb's version includes in-frame clones alone and lacks a portion of them. The table shows 100,000 to 150,000 clones, with just under 80% occurring only once. This clone was seen once. Specimen: PBMCs. The TCR comes from a woman in her thirties or forties in good health and CMV-seronegative.

The CDR3 sequence is CATRQRGGEAQHF. DNA for the CDR3: TGTGCCACCAGACAGCGGGGAGGTGAAGCCCAGCATTTT. This chain uses TRBV6-1 with TRBJ1-5; D is perhaps TRBD1 (5 bases). V lost 10 bases and J 11 bases, leaving 21 bases between the germline ends. Germline CDR1 reads MNHNS; CDR2 reads SASEGT. CDR3 length: 13 amino acids.